The 18 T cell receptor beta chains reported below all come from one sample, sequenced in a study of cytomegalovirus exposure and HLA in healthy donors. The study ran its PCR with 60 Vbeta and 13 Jbeta primers. Using immunoSEQ multiplex PCR, the repertoire was profiled, and TCRdb retains in-frame clones only, with some absent. The table has more than 110,000 clones, 60% to 80% seen once. Sequenced input: PBMCs. These receptors all stem from a male donor in good health and CMV-seronegative.

The J gene is TRBJ2-7, the V gene TRBV7-9; 9 bases match TRBD1. V gave up 3 bases and J gave up 1 base; unmatched junction bases: 4. This CDR3 comprises 15 residues. Germline CDR1 reads SEHNR; CDR2 reads FQNEAQ (reference sequence). For the CDR3, the DNA is TGTGCCAGCAGCTTGGGGGACAGGGCATCCTACGAGCAGTACTTC. Translated: CASSLGDRASYEQYF.

The CDR3 DNA follows: TGTGCCAGTAGTATTGGCGACAGGGGGCGAGGGGAGACCCAGTACTTC. It yields the protein CASSIGDRGRGETQYF. The chain recombines TRBV19 with TRBJ2-5, with 10 bases aligning to TRBD1. There are 16 residues in the CDR3. The trim removed 3 bases at V and 5 bases at J, leaving 9 bases unmatched. Germline V gives CDR1 LNHDA, CDR2 SQIVND (reference sequence).

The CDR3 DNA reads as TGTGCCAGCAGTGAAGGTGCGGACACAGATACGCAGTATTTT. Its protein product is CASSEGADTDTQYF. The chain uses TRBV6-5 and TRBJ2-3, with D unresolved. The CDR3 runs to 14 residues. V lost 5 bases and J 2 bases, leaving 11 bases between the germline ends. Looked up from germline, CDR1 is MNHEY and CDR2 is SVGAGI.

In this sample, this clone turned up a few times. V usage is TRBV5-1 and J usage is TRBJ2-2, with 7 bases aligning to TRBD1. The V gene's germline CDR1 is SGHRS and CDR2 YFSETQ. This CDR3 has 15 residues. Losses at the gene ends were 4 bases for V and 1 base for J; bases not matched to a gene: 4. The CDR3, as DNA: TGCGCCAGCAGCCCGGGGACAGAGAACACCGGGGAGCTGTTTTTT. It codes for CASSPGTENTGELFF.

This clone was seen a handful of times. The rearrangement joins TRBV7-2 to TRBJ2-2; D possibly corresponds to TRBD2 (5 bases). The CDR3 contains 15 residues. V lost 8 bases, J lost 3 bases, and 16 bases lay in between. The germline gives CDR1 SGHTA, CDR2 FQGNSA. The CDR3 nucleotides are TGTGCCAGCTACCCTGAACGGGGTTACACCGGGGAGCTGTTTTTT. It yields the protein CASYPERGYTGELFF.

The chain couples TRBV6-5 to TRBJ1-2; 9 nucleotides align to TRBD1. Germline lookup yields CDR1 MNHEY and CDR2 SVGAGI. J lost 6 bases, V lost 2 bases, and 7 bases had no gene match. This CDR3 contains 15 residues. The chain's CDR3 is CASSYATGGMNGYTF. In DNA form, the CDR3 reads TGTGCCAGCAGTTACGCGACAGGGGGAATGAATGGCTACACCTTC.

The V call is TRBV7-2, the J call TRBJ2-6; TRBD1 is a possible D gene (5 bases). V was shortened by 3 bases and J by 0 bases, with 9 bases between the two germline ends. The CDR3 runs to 16 residues. The germline V gene encodes CDR1 SGHTA and CDR2 FQGNSA. The CDR3 DNA reads TGTGCCAGCAGCTTGGGGCCCAGCTCTGGGGCCAACGTCCTGACTTTC. It yields the protein CASSLGPSSGANVLTF.

The rearrangement joins TRBV5-5 to TRBJ2-7; possibly TRBD2 for D (5 bases). Germline V gene lookup returns CDR1 SGHKS and CDR2 YYEKEE (reference sequence). This CDR3 contains 16 residues. V gave up 3 bases and J gave up 2 bases, with 18 bases separating them. The CDR3 is CASSYQARARAYEQYF. DNA of the CDR3: TGTGCCAGCAGCTATCAGGCCCGGGCGAGGGCCTACGAGCAGTACTTC.

V and J are TRBV10-3 and TRBJ2-7; 11 positions agree with TRBD2. The CDR3 length is 15 residues. In germline, CDR1 is ENHRY, CDR2 SYGVKD. V shed 3 bases and J 6 bases; nucleotides not matched to a gene: 7. The CDR3 nucleotides are TGTGCCATCAGTGATCCCAGACTAGCGGGGTCCGAGCAGTACTTC. It is translated as CAISDPRLAGSEQYF.

In its sample, this clone was seen once. The chain recombines TRBV9 with TRBJ2-3; TRBD2 matches 8 bases. The germline CDR1 and CDR2 sequences are SGDLS and YYNGEE. V shed 0 bases and J 0 bases; nucleotides not matched to a gene: 12. This CDR3 is built from 19 residues. The CDR3 DNA reads as TGTGCCAGCAGCGTAGCTACGATTGGAAGCGGGGGAAGCACAGATACGCAGTATTTT. It specifies CASSVATIGSGGSTDTQYF.

The rearrangement links TRBV9 to TRBJ2-2, with a weak D call TRBD2 (6 bases). The germline V and J ends were trimmed by 3 bases and 1 base, with 13 bases remaining between them. The CDR3 covers 16 residues. Per the germline V gene, CDR1 is SGDLS and CDR2 is YYNGEE. Here the CDR3 DNA reads TGTGCCAGCAGCGGCCACTCTAGCGAGAACACCGGGGAGCTGTTTTTT. Its protein is CASSGHSSENTGELFF.

To note about this clone: Other DNA sequences in this specimen translate into the identical CDR3. The chain recombines TRBV6-5 with TRBJ1-3; D uncertain. Looked up from germline, CDR1 is MNHEY and CDR2 is SVGAGI. The CDR3 sequence is 15 residues long. Trimming took 0 bases from V and 3 from J, leaving 9 bases between them. CDR3 sequence: CASSYSTGSGNTIYF. In DNA, the CDR3 is TGTGCCAGCAGTTACTCGACGGGGAGTGGAAACACCATATATTTT.

The chain carries TRBV7-8 and TRBJ2-7; TRBD1 might be the D (6 bases). Trimming took off 5 bases at V and 3 bases at J, with 11 bases between the two ends. Per germline, CDR1 SGHVS and CDR2 FQNEAQ. This CDR3 contains 13 residues. The CDR3 here is CASSPGHGYEQYF. The CDR3 DNA sequence: TGTGCCAGCAGCCCGGGACACGGCTACGAGCAGTACTTC.

V and J are TRBV19 and TRBJ1-1, with a possible D match to TRBD1 (6 bases). The germline V gene encodes CDR1 LNHDA and CDR2 SQIVND (reference sequence). V was trimmed by 9 bases and J by 10 bases, leaving 18 bases between them. This CDR3 is built from 12 residues. CDR3 in amino acids: CASRQAASGAFF. The CDR3 DNA follows: TGTGCCAGCCGACAGGCAGCTAGTGGAGCTTTCTTT.

The chain joins TRBV30 to TRBJ2-7; D possibly corresponds to TRBD2 (5 bases). Germline CDR1 GTSNPN, CDR2 SVGIG (reference sequence). V was trimmed by 7 bases and J by 4 bases, leaving 11 bases between them. This CDR3 comprises 11 residues. CDR3 loop: CAFGEGYEQYF. The CDR3 nucleotides read TGTGCCTTCGGGGAAGGTTACGAGCAGTACTTC. Full variable domain (rest looked up from reference TRBV30 and TRBJ2-7): SQTIHQWPATLVQPVGSPLSLECTVEGTSNPNLYWYRQAAGRGLQLLFYSVGIGQISSEVPQNLSASRPQDRQFILSSKKLLLSDSGFYLCAFGEGYEQYFGPGTRLTVT.

The chain has TRBV25-1 and TRBJ1-1; D gene unclear. The CDR3 sequence is 13 residues long. CDR1 and CDR2 (germline): MGHDK, SYGVNS. V shed 5 bases and J shed 1 base, with 8 bases lying between them. CDR3 nucleotide sequence: TGTGCCAGCAGTCACACCTCGAACACTGAAGCTTTCTTT. The encoded protein is CASSHTSNTEAFF.

The CDR3 bases are TGTGCCAGCAGCCAAGTACAGTCTAATTCACCCCTCCACTTT. It translates to CASSQVQSNSPLHF. The chain couples TRBV4-2 to TRBJ1-6, with D uncertain. The CDR3 is made up of 14 amino acids. The germline V and J ends were trimmed by 1 base and 6 bases, with 7 bases remaining between them. CDR1 is LGHNA, CDR2 YNFKEQ, per germline.

This rearrangement joins TRBV6-5 to TRBJ2-7, with 12 bases aligning to TRBD2. Germline V gene sequence: CDR1 MNHEY, CDR2 SVGAGI. With V trimmed by 6 bases and J by 4 bases, 7 bases remained unmatched. CDR3 size: 15 residues. In DNA form, the CDR3 reads TGTGCCAGCAGCCGCACACTAGCGGGGGGTTACGAGCAGTACTTC. This translates into CASSRTLAGGYEQYF.